In its sample, the clone carrying this T cell receptor beta chain was seen many times. Its antigen is currently unknown. The entry originates in a study of early T cells in non-severe SARS-CoV-2 infection. The overall study: Unsorted whole blood bulk RNA was sequenced, with unpaired chains. Study conclusions and caveats: Lookups in VDJdb leaned toward anti-spike CD8 responses and missed private and CD4 specificities.

Trimming took 8 bases from V and 2 from J; bases not matched to a gene: 3. The germline gives CDR1 LNHDA, CDR2 SQIVND (reference sequence). The CDR3 has 13 amino acids. Researchers attached unique molecular identifiers to individual cDNA molecules. Each CDR3 protein is one row after TCRdb ran MiXCR on the 5' RACE reads. The sample lists tens of thousands of distinct CDR3 sequences; 12% were seen once. The source of this sequence is an adult who was a healthcare worker with PCR-confirmed SARS-CoV-2 infection or an uninfected control (not recorded which). The specimen was whole blood. The chain has TRBV19 and TRBJ2-5, with 9 bases fitting TRBD1. The CDR3 nucleotides are TGTGCCAGTGCCGACAGGGGGCAAGAGACCCAGTACTTC. It translates to CASADRGQETQYF.